This T cell receptor beta chain originates from a study of T cells in Graves' hyperthyroidism and ophthalmopathy. Study-level information: The initial diagnosis was the point when peripheral blood was collected, ahead of any treatment. General observations from the study: Expanded thyroid clonotypes (above 0.001) were mostly also found in blood.

The hyperthyroidism was newly diagnosed and had lasted under 2 months; the patients were aged 18 to 65. RNA transcripts gave rise to amplified TCR beta CDR3 regions. When the TCR CDR3 underwent first-round RT-PCR, the HTBI primer set was used. MiXCR was run by TCRdb on the multiplex PCR reads, yielding one entry per CDR3 protein. The table includes 250,000 or so distinct CDR3 sequences, 13% to 15% detected once. This CDR3 is built from 15 residues. The ends lost 6 bases at V and 2 bases at J; junction bases unmatched: 8. Germline CDR1 DFQATT, CDR2 SNEGSKA (reference sequence). The table lists this clonotype with many counts. As yet, its antigen is unknown.

The rearrangement joins TRBV20-1 to TRBJ2-5; 11 bases line up with TRBD1. Material for sequencing was blood. The TCR sequence derives from a middle-aged woman with Graves' hyperthyroidism that later progressed to Graves' ophthalmopathy. The CDR3, as DNA: TGCAGTGCCAGCTTCGGGACAGGGGGACAAGAGACCCAGTACTTC. Protein product: CSASFGTGGQETQYF.